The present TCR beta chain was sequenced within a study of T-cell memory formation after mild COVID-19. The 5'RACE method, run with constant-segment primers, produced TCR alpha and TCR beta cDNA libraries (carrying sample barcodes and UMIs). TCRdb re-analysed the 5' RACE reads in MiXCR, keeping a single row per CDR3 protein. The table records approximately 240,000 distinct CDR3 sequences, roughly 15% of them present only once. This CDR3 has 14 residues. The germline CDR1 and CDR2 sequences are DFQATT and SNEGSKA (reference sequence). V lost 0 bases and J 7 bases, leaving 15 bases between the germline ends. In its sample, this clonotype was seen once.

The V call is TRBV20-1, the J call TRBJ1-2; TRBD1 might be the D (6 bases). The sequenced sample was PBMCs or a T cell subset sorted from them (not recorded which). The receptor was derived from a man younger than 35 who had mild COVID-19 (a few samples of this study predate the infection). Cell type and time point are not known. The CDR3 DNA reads TGCAGTGCTAGAGATCAGCAGGGGATGGCTGGCTACACCTTC. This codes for CSARDQQGMAGYTF.